This T cell receptor beta chain comes out of a study of blood T cell repertoires in COVID-19. Study background: Acute-phase and convalescent COVID-19 samples originated in the United States, Italy and Spain. PBMCs, B-cell-depleted T cells, or T cells provided the cDNA or gDNA that made up the material.

The table came from immunoSEQ multiplex PCR; TCRdb's copy has only in-frame clones and leaves some out. The table includes under 500,000 clones, 87% detected once. The CDR3 has 13 amino acids. CDR1 is SGHKS and CDR2 is YYEKEE in the germline V gene (reference sequence). Trimming removed 4 bases at V and 4 bases at J, with 12 bases between. Self-reported history from a screening survey and questionnaire set each donor's cohort. The chain has TRBV5-5 and TRBJ2-7; possibly TRBD2 for D (6 bases). Sequenced material: PBMCs or T cells enriched from blood (not recorded which). This sequence originates from a woman between 18 and 30 years old with acute COVID-19. In nucleotides, the CDR3 is TGTGCCAGCAGCCAGGTTCGGGGGTACGAGCAGTACTTC. This sequence encodes CASSQVRGYEQYF.